Given below is one TCR beta chain in context. What it binds is unknown. Trimming cost V 7 bases and J 1 base, with 8 bases left between them. The CDR3 is made up of 12 amino acids. Germline values: CDR1 SGDLS, CDR2 YYNGEE. The sample is drawn from a study of T cell responses to AZD1222 COVID-19 vaccine. The data were produced by immunoSEQ multiplex PCR, yet TCRdb's version contains in-frame clones alone and is incomplete. The sample shows around 140,000 clones, roughly 88% of them seen only once. Findings and limits, study-wide: Baseline seropositivity characterized only a handful of AZD1222 recipients.

The chain combines TRBV9 with TRBJ2-5; D call uncertain. The sequence derives from an adult who received the MenACWY meningococcal vaccine as a control. Sequencing used peripheral blood, obtained 28 days after the second dose of the MenACWY control vaccine. CDR3 residues: CASGSGQETQYF. For the CDR3, the DNA is TGTGCCAGCGGCTCGGGCCAAGAGACCCAGTACTTC.